These T cell receptor beta chains were read from a single sample in a study of cytomegalovirus exposure and HLA in healthy donors. TCRdb's copy holds only in-frame clones and misses some; the assay was immunoSEQ multiplex PCR. The sample contains some 120,000 clones, roughly 90% of which appear only once. The sample was PBMCs. Receptor source: a woman aged 18-29 years in good health and CMV-seronegative. The CDR3 runs from the conserved cysteine through the conserved F or W. The D gene is left open where the match is weak. Clone size is stated in some rows and not others, as once, few, many or a class when expanded.

v_gene: TRBV4-1; abundance: .; j_gene: TRBJ1-4; d_gene: .; len: 16; CDR3nt: TGCGCCAGCAGCCAAGAAGGGGGGAGGGGATATGAAAAACTGTTTTTT; CDR3aa: CASSQEGGRGYEKLFF
v_gene: TRBV6-1; abundance: .; j_gene: TRBJ2-5; d_gene: TRBD1; len: 13; CDR3nt: TGTGCCGGGGACAGGGGTCCCCAAGAGACCCAGTACTTC; CDR3aa: CAGDRGPQETQYF
v_gene: TRBV4-1; abundance: .; j_gene: TRBJ2-1; d_gene: .; len: 14; CDR3nt: TGCGCCAGCAGCGGTAGCGGCCGTGGGGAGGAGCAGTTCTTC; CDR3aa: CASSGSGRGEEQFF
v_gene: TRBV27; abundance: .; j_gene: TRBJ1-2; d_gene: TRBD1; len: 15; CDR3nt: TGTGCCAGCAGTGGGAGGACAGGGCCGTACTATGGCTACACCTTC; CDR3aa: CASSGRTGPYYGYTF
v_gene: TRBV10-3; abundance: .; j_gene: TRBJ1-2; d_gene: .; len: 16; CDR3nt: TGTGCCATCAGTGGGGTATTGAGGACAGAAGACTATGGCTACACCTTC; CDR3aa: CAISGVLRTEDYGYTF
v_gene: TRBV6-5; abundance: .; j_gene: TRBJ1-3; d_gene: .; len: 14; CDR3nt: TGTGCCAGCAGAAAGATAGGGGCTGGAAACACCATATATTTT; CDR3aa: CASRKIGAGNTIYF
v_gene: TRBV10-3; abundance: .; j_gene: TRBJ1-1; d_gene: .; len: 14; CDR3nt: TGTGCCATCAGGACTACAGGGTCAGTAGATGAAGCTTTCTTT; CDR3aa: CAIRTTGSVDEAFF
v_gene: TRBV15; abundance: .; j_gene: TRBJ2-7; d_gene: .; len: 14; CDR3nt: TGTGCCACTTCAGGCAGGGCCCTCTCCTACGAGCAGTACTTC; CDR3aa: CATSGRALSYEQYF
v_gene: TRBV9; abundance: .; j_gene: TRBJ2-6; d_gene: TRBD2; len: 20; CDR3nt: TGTGCCAGCAGCGACCTATTAGCTCTGGGGGAGGGCGCTGGGGCCAACGTCCTGACTTTC; CDR3aa: CASSDLLALGEGAGANVLTF
v_gene: TRBV28; abundance: .; j_gene: TRBJ1-1; d_gene: .; len: 14; CDR3nt: TGTGCCAGCCTAGGGCGCGGGGGGCGCACTGAAGCTTTCTTT; CDR3aa: CASLGRGGRTEAFF
v_gene: TRBV5-4; abundance: .; j_gene: TRBJ1-2; d_gene: TRBD1; len: 13; CDR3nt: TGTGCCAGCAGCCGGACAGGGGACTATGGCTACACCTTC; CDR3aa: CASSRTGDYGYTF
v_gene: TRBV5-6; abundance: .; j_gene: TRBJ1-5; d_gene: TRBD1; len: 15; CDR3nt: TGTGCCAGCAGCCTGCAGGGGACAGTCAATCAGCCCCAGCATTTT; CDR3aa: CASSLQGTVNQPQHF
v_gene: TRBV19; abundance: .; j_gene: TRBJ1-2; d_gene: .; len: 13; CDR3nt: TGTGCCAGTAGACAGGCGGGGGACTATGGCTACACCTTC; CDR3aa: CASRQAGDYGYTF
v_gene: TRBV27; abundance: .; j_gene: TRBJ2-1; d_gene: .; len: 13; CDR3nt: TGTGCCAGCAGTCCAGGCTCCTACAATGAGCAGTTCTTC; CDR3aa: CASSPGSYNEQFF
v_gene: TRBV5-1; abundance: .; j_gene: TRBJ2-1; d_gene: .; len: 15; CDR3nt: TGCGCCAGCAGGCCCCTTCCGAGCTCCTACAATGAGCAGTTCTTC; CDR3aa: CASRPLPSSYNEQFF
v_gene: TRBV6-1; abundance: .; j_gene: TRBJ2-7; d_gene: TRBD1; len: 13; CDR3nt: TGTGCCAGCAGGACAGGGGGGAAGGACGAGCAGTACTTC; CDR3aa: CASRTGGKDEQYF
v_gene: TRBV28; abundance: .; j_gene: TRBJ2-7; d_gene: .; len: 17; CDR3nt: TGTGCCAGCAGTTTATTTCTGGACATAGAATACAGCTACGAGCAGTACTTC; CDR3aa: CASSLFLDIEYSYEQYF
v_gene: TRBV30; abundance: .; j_gene: TRBJ1-2; d_gene: .; len: 17; CDR3nt: TGTGCCTGGAGGCCAGGGAGGTATTCGGGTTCGGACTATGGCTACACCTTC; CDR3aa: CAWRPGRYSGSDYGYTF
v_gene: TRBV11-2; abundance: .; j_gene: TRBJ2-2; d_gene: .; len: 14; CDR3nt: TGTGCCAGCAGCTTCCCCCTGAACACCGGGGAGCTGTTTTTT; CDR3aa: CASSFPLNTGELFF
v_gene: TRBV2; abundance: .; j_gene: TRBJ2-1; d_gene: TRBD2; len: 15; CDR3nt: TGTGCCAGCAGTTTTCCTAGCGGTGACTACAATGAGCAGTTCTTC; CDR3aa: CASSFPSGDYNEQFF
v_gene: TRBV30; abundance: .; j_gene: TRBJ2-7; d_gene: TRBD1; len: 14; CDR3nt: TGTGCCTGGAGGACAGGGTACCCTCTTTACGAGCAGTACTTC; CDR3aa: CAWRTGYPLYEQYF
v_gene: TRBV18; abundance: .; j_gene: TRBJ1-2; d_gene: .; len: 15; CDR3nt: TGTGCCAGCTCACCATGGGAGAATTTTAACTATGGCTACACCTTC; CDR3aa: CASSPWENFNYGYTF
v_gene: TRBV4-3; abundance: .; j_gene: TRBJ2-5; d_gene: TRBD1; len: 15; CDR3nt: TGCGCCAGCAGCCAAGGGACAGGGCTCCAAGAGACCCAGTACTTC; CDR3aa: CASSQGTGLQETQYF
v_gene: TRBV10-1; abundance: .; j_gene: TRBJ2-6; d_gene: .; len: 15; CDR3nt: TGCGCCAGCAGTACGGGGAGCTCTGGGGCCAACGTCCTGACTTTC; CDR3aa: CASSTGSSGANVLTF
v_gene: TRBV10-3; abundance: .; j_gene: TRBJ2-7; d_gene: TRBD1; len: 15; CDR3nt: TGTGCCATCAGTGAGTCCGGGACAGGGGGCTACGAGCAGTACTTC; CDR3aa: CAISESGTGGYEQYF
v_gene: TRBV7-9; abundance: .; j_gene: TRBJ1-1; d_gene: TRBD1; len: 14; CDR3nt: TGTGCCAGCAGCCTTGACAGGGGGAGCACTGAAGCTTTCTTT; CDR3aa: CASSLDRGSTEAFF
v_gene: TRBV29-1; abundance: once; j_gene: TRBJ2-3; d_gene: .; len: 14; CDR3nt: TGCAGCGTTGAAGATCTCTCAGGCACAGATACGCAGTATTTT; CDR3aa: CSVEDLSGTDTQYF
v_gene: TRBV5-1; abundance: .; j_gene: TRBJ1-3; d_gene: .; len: 14; CDR3nt: TGCGCCAGCAGCGAGGGAGCCTCTGGAAACACCATATATTTT; CDR3aa: CASSEGASGNTIYF
v_gene: TRBV9; abundance: .; j_gene: TRBJ2-3; d_gene: .; len: 15; CDR3nt: TGTGCCAGCAGCGTAGCTCCCAGAAACACAGATACGCAGTATTTT; CDR3aa: CASSVAPRNTDTQYF